This entry describes one T cell receptor beta chain. Antigen specificity is unknown. This CDR3 contains 13 residues. Germline values: CDR1 MGHRA, CDR2 YSYEKL. Trimming removed 0 bases from V and 10 bases from J, with 10 bases in between. The sample comes from a study of human T cells and chemical hapten exposure. Notes on the study in general: No alteration of TCRs above 1 in 1000 frequency was seen with DPC sensitization.

The authors' total RNA extraction used unfractionated whole blood. TCRdb called the 5' RACE reads again in MiXCR, with one record for every CDR3 protein. The data hold around 140,000 distinct CDR3 sequences, with about 4.3% observed a single time. V and J are TRBV4-1 and TRBJ2-1; no reliable D call. This sequence originates from a female donor in good health. CDR3 loop: CASSQESYREQFF. The CDR3 DNA follows: TGCGCCAGCAGCCAAGAGTCATATCGGGAGCAGTTCTTC.